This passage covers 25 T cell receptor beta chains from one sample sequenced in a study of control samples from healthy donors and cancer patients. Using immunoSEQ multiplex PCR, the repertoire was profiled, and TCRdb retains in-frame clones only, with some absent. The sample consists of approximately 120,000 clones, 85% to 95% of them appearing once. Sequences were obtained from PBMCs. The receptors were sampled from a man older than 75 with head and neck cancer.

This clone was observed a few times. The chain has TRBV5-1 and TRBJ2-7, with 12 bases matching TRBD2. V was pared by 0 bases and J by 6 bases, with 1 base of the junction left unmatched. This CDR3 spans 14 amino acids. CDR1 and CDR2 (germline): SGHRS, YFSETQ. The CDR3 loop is CASSLGTSGIEQYF. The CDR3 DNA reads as TGCGCCAGCAGCTTGGGGACTAGCGGGATCGAGCAGTACTTC.

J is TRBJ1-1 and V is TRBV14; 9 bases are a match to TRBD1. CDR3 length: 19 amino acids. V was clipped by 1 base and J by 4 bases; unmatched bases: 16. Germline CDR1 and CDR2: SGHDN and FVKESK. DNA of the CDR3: TGTGCCAGCAGCCAAGTTTCGAGTCGGACAGGGGAAAGTATCACTGAAGCTTTCTTT. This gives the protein CASSQVSSRTGESITEAFF. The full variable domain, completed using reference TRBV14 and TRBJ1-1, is EAGVTQFPSHSVIEKGQTVTLRCDPISGHDNLYWYRRVMGKEIKFLLHFVKESKQDESGMPNNRFLAERTGGTYSTLKVQPAELEDSGVYFCASSQVSSRTGESITEAFFGQGTRLTVV.

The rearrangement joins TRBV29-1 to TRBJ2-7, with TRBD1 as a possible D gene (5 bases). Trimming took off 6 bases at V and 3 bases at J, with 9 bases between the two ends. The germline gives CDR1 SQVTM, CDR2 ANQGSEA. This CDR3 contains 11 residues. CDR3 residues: CSVADSYEQYF. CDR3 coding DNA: TGCAGCGTGGCCGACAGCTACGAGCAGTACTTC.

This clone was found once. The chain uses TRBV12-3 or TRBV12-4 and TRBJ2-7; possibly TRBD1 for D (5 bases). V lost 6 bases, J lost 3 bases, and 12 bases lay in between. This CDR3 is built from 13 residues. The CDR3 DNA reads TGTGCCAGCAGCAGGGTAAGGAGCTACGAGCAGTACTTC. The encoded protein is CASSRVRSYEQYF.

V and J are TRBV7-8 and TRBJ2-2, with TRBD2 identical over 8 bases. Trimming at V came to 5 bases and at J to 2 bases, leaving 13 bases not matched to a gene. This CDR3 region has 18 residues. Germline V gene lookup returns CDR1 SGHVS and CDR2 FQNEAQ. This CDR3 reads CASSLTPIVAGNTGELFF. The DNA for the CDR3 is TGTGCCAGCAGCCTGACCCCCATAGTAGCGGGAAACACCGGGGAGCTGTTTTTT.

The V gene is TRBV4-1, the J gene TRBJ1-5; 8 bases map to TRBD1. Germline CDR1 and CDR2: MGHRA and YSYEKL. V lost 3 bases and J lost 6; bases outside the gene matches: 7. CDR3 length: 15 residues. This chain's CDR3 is CASSQIQGAGQPQHF. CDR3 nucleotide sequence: TGCGCCAGCAGCCAGATTCAGGGGGCCGGTCAGCCCCAGCATTTT.

The CDR3 protein is CASSAGLASTDTQYF. CDR3 sequence (DNA): TGTGCCAGCAGTGCGGGACTAGCGAGCACAGATACGCAGTATTTT. V gene TRBV27 combines with J gene TRBJ2-3, with 10 nucleotides matching TRBD2. The CDR3 has 15 residues. Germline V gene data show CDR1 as MNHEY and CDR2 as SMNVEV (reference sequence). V was pared by 5 bases and J by 0 bases, with 2 bases of the junction left unmatched.

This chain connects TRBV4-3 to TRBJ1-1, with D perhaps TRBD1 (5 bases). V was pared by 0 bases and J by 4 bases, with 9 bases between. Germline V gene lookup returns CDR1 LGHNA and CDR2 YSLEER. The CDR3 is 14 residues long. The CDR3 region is CASSQETQGTEAFF. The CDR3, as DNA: TGCGCCAGCAGCCAAGAGACCCAGGGCACTGAAGCTTTCTTT.

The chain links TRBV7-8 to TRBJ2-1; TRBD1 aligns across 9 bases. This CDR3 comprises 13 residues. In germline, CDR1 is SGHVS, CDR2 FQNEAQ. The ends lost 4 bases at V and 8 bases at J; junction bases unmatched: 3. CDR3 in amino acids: CASSWDRVHEQFF. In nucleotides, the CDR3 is TGTGCCAGCAGCTGGGACAGGGTCCATGAGCAGTTCTTC. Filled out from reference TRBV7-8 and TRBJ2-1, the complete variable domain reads GAGVSQSPRYKVAKRGQDVALRCDPISGHVSLFWYQQALGQGPEFLTYFQNEAQLDKSGLPSDRFFAERPEGSVSTLKIQRTQQEDSAVYLCASSWDRVHEQFFGPGTRLTVL.

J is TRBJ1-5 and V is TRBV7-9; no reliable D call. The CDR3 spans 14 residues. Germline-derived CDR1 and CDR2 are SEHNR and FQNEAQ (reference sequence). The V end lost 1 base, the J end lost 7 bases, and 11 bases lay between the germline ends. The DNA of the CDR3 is TGTGCCAGCAGCTTAGACAATTCCCGCCAGCCCCAGCATTTT. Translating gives CASSLDNSRQPQHF.

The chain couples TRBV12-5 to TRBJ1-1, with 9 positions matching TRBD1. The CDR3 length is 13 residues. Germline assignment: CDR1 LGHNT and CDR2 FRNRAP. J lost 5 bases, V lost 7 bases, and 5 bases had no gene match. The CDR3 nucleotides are TGTGCTAGTGACATGACAGGGGGGACTGAAGCTTTCTTT. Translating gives CASDMTGGTEAFF.

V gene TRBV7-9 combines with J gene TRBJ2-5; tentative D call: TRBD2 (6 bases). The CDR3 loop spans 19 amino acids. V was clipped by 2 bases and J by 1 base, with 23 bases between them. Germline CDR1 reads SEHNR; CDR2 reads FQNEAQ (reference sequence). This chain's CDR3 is CASSLNQPVGGVFQETQYF. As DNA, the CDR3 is TGTGCCAGCAGCTTAAACCAGCCAGTCGGCGGGGTATTCCAAGAGACCCAGTACTTC.

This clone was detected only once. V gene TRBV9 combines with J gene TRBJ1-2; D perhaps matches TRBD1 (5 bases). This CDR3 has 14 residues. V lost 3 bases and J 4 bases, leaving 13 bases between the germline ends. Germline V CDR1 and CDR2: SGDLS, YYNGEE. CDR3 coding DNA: TGTGCCAGCAGCGAGTTGACAGTCCTCTATGGCTACACCTTC. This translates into CASSELTVLYGYTF.

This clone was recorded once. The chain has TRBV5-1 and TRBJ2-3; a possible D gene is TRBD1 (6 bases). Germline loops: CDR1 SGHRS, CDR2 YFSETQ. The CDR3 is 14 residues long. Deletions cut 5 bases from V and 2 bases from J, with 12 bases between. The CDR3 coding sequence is TGCGCCAGCAGACGGACAGACTTCACAGATACGCAGTATTTT. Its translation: CASRRTDFTDTQYF.

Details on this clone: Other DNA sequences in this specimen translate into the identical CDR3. CDR3 DNA sequence: TGTGCCAGCAGCTTCGGGGCGGCTGATACGCAGTATTTT. This gives the protein CASSFGAADTQYF. V is TRBV7-6 and J is TRBJ2-3; D might be TRBD1 or TRBD2, each matching 5 bases. Trimming cost V 3 bases and J 6 bases, with 10 bases left between them. CDR1 and CDR2 from the germline V gene are SGHVS and FNYEAQ. The CDR3 consists of 13 residues. The whole variable domain, remainder taken from reference TRBV7-6 and TRBJ2-3, is GAGVSQSPRYKVTKRGQDVALRCDPISGHVSLYWYRQALGQGPEFLTYFNYEAQQDKSGLPNDRFSAERPEGSISTLTIQRTEQRDSAMYRCASSFGAADTQYFGPGTRLTVL.

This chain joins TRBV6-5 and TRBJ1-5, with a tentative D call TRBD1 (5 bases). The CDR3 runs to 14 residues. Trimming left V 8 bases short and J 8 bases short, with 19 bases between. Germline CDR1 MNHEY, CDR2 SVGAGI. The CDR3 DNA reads TGTGCCAGCCGAGGGGCAGTCCCGGGGGAGCCCCAGCATTTT. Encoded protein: CASRGAVPGEPQHF.

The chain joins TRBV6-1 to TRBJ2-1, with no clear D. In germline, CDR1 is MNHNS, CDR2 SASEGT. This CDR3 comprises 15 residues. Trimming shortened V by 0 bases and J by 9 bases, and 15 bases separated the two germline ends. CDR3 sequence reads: CASSEAGPRRSEQFF. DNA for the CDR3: TGTGCCAGCAGTGAAGCCGGACCCCGCCGGAGTGAGCAGTTCTTC.

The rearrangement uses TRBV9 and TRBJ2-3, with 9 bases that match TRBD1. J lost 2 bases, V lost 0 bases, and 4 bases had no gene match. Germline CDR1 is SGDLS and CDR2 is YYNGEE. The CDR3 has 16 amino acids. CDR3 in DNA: TGTGCCAGCAGCGTAGACGACAGGGGGATCACAGATACGCAGTATTTT. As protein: CASSVDDRGITDTQYF.

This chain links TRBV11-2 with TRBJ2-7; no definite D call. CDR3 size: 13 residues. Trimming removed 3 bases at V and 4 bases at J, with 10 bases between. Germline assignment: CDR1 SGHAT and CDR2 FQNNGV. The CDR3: CASSLPPGYEQYF. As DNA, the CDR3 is TGTGCCAGCAGCTTGCCTCCTGGGTACGAGCAGTACTTC.

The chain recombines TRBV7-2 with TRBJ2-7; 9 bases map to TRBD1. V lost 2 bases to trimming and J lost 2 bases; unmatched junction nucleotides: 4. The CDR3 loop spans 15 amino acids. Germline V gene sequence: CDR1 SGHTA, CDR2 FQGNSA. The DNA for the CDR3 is TGTGCCAGCAGCTTATCTACAGGGGGCACCTACGAGCAGTACTTC. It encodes CASSLSTGGTYEQYF.

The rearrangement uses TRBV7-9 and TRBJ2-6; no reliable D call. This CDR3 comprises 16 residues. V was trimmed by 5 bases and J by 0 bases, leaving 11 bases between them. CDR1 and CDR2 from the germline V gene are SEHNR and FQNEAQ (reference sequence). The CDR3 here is CASSHQRFSGANVLTF. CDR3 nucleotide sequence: TGTGCCAGCAGCCACCAGAGATTCTCTGGGGCCAACGTCCTGACTTTC.

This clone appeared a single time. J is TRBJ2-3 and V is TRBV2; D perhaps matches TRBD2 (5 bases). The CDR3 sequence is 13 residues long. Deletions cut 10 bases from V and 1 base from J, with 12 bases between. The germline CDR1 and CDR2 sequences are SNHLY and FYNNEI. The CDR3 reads CATTGSRTDTQYF. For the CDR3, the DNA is TGTGCCACCACGGGGAGCCGCACAGATACGCAGTATTTT.

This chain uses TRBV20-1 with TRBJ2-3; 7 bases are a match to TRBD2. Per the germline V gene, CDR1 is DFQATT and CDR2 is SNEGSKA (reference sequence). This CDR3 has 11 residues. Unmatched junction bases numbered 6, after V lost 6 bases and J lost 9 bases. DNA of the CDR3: TGCAGTGCCCCCTTGCGGGAGACGCAGTATTTT. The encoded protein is CSAPLRETQYF.

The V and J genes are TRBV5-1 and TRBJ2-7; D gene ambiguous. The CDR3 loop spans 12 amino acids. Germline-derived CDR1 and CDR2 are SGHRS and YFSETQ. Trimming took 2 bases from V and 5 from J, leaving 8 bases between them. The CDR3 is CASSLGSNEQYF. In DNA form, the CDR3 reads TGCGCCAGCAGCTTAGGCAGCAACGAGCAGTACTTC.

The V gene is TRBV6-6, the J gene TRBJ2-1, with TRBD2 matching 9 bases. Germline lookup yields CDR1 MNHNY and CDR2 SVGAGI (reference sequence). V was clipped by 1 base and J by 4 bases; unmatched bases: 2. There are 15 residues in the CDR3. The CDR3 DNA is TGTGCCAGCAGTTACTTCCTAGCGGGGTACAATGAGCAGTTCTTC. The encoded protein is CASSYFLAGYNEQFF.